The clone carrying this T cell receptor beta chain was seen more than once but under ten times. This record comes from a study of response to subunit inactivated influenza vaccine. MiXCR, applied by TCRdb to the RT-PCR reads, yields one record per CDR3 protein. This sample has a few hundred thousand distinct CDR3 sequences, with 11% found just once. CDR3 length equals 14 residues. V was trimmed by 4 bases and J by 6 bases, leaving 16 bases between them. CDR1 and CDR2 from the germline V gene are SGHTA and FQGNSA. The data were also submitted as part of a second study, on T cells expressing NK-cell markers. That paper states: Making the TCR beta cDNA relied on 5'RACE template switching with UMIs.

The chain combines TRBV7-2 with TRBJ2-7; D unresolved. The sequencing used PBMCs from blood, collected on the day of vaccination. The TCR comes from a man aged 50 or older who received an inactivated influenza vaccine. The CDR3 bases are TGTGCCAGCAGCTCGAAAAATGGCGTAGGCGAGCAGTACTTC. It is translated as CASSSKNGVGEQYF.